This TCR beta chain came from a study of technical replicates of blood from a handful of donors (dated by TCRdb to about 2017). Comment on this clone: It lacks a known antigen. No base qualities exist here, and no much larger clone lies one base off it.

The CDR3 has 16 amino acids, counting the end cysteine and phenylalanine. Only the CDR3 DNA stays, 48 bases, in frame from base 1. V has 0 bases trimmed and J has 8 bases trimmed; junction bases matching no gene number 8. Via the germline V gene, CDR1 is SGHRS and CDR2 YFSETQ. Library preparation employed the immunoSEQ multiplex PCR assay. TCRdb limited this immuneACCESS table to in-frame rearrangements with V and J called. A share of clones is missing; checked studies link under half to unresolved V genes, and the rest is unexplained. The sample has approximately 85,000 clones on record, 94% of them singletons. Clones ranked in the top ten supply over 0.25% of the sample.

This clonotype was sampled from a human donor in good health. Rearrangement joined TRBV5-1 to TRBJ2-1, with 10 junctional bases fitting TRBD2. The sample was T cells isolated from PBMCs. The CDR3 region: CASSLGLTSGIHEQFF. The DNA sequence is TGCGCCAGCAGCTTGGGGTTAACTAGCGGGATCCATGAGCAGTTCTTC.